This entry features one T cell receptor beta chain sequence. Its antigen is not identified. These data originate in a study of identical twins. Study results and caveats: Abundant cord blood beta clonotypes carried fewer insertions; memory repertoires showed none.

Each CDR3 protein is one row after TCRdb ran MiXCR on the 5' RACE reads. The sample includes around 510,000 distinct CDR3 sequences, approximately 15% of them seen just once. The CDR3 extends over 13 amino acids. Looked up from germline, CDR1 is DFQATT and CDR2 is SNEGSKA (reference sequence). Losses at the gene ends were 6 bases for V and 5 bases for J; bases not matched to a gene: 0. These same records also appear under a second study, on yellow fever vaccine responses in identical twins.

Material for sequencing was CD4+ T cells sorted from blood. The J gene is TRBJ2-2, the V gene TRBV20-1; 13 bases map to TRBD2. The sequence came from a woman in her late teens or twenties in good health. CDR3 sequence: CSALAGGTGELFF. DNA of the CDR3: TGCAGTGCACTAGCGGGGGGGACCGGGGAGCTGTTTTTT.